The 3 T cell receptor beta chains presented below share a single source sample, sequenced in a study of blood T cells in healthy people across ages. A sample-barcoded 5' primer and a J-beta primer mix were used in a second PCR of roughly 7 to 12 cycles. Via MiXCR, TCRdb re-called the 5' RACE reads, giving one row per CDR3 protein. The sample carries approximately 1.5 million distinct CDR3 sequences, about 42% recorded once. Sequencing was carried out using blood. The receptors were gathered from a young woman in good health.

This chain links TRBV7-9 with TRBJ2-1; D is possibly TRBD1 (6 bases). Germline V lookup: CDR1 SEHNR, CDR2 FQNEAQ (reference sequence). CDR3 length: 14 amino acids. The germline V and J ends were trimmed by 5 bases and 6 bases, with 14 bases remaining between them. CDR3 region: CASSQGTRSNEQFF. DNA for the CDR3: TGTGCCAGCAGCCAGGGGACAAGGAGCAATGAGCAGTTCTTC.

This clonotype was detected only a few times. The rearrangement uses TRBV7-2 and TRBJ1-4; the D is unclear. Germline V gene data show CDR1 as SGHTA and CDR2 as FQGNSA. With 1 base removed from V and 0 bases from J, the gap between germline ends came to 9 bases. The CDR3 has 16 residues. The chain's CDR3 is CASSLGYIATNEKLFF. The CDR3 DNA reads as TGTGCCAGCAGCTTAGGGTACATAGCAACTAATGAAAAACTGTTTTTT.

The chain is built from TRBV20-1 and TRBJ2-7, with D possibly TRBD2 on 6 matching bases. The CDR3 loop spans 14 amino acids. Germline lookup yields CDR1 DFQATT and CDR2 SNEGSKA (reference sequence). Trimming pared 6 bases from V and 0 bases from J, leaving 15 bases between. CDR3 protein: CSAHSGTDSYEQYF. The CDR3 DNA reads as TGCAGTGCCCATTCCGGGACTGACTCCTACGAGCAGTACTTC.